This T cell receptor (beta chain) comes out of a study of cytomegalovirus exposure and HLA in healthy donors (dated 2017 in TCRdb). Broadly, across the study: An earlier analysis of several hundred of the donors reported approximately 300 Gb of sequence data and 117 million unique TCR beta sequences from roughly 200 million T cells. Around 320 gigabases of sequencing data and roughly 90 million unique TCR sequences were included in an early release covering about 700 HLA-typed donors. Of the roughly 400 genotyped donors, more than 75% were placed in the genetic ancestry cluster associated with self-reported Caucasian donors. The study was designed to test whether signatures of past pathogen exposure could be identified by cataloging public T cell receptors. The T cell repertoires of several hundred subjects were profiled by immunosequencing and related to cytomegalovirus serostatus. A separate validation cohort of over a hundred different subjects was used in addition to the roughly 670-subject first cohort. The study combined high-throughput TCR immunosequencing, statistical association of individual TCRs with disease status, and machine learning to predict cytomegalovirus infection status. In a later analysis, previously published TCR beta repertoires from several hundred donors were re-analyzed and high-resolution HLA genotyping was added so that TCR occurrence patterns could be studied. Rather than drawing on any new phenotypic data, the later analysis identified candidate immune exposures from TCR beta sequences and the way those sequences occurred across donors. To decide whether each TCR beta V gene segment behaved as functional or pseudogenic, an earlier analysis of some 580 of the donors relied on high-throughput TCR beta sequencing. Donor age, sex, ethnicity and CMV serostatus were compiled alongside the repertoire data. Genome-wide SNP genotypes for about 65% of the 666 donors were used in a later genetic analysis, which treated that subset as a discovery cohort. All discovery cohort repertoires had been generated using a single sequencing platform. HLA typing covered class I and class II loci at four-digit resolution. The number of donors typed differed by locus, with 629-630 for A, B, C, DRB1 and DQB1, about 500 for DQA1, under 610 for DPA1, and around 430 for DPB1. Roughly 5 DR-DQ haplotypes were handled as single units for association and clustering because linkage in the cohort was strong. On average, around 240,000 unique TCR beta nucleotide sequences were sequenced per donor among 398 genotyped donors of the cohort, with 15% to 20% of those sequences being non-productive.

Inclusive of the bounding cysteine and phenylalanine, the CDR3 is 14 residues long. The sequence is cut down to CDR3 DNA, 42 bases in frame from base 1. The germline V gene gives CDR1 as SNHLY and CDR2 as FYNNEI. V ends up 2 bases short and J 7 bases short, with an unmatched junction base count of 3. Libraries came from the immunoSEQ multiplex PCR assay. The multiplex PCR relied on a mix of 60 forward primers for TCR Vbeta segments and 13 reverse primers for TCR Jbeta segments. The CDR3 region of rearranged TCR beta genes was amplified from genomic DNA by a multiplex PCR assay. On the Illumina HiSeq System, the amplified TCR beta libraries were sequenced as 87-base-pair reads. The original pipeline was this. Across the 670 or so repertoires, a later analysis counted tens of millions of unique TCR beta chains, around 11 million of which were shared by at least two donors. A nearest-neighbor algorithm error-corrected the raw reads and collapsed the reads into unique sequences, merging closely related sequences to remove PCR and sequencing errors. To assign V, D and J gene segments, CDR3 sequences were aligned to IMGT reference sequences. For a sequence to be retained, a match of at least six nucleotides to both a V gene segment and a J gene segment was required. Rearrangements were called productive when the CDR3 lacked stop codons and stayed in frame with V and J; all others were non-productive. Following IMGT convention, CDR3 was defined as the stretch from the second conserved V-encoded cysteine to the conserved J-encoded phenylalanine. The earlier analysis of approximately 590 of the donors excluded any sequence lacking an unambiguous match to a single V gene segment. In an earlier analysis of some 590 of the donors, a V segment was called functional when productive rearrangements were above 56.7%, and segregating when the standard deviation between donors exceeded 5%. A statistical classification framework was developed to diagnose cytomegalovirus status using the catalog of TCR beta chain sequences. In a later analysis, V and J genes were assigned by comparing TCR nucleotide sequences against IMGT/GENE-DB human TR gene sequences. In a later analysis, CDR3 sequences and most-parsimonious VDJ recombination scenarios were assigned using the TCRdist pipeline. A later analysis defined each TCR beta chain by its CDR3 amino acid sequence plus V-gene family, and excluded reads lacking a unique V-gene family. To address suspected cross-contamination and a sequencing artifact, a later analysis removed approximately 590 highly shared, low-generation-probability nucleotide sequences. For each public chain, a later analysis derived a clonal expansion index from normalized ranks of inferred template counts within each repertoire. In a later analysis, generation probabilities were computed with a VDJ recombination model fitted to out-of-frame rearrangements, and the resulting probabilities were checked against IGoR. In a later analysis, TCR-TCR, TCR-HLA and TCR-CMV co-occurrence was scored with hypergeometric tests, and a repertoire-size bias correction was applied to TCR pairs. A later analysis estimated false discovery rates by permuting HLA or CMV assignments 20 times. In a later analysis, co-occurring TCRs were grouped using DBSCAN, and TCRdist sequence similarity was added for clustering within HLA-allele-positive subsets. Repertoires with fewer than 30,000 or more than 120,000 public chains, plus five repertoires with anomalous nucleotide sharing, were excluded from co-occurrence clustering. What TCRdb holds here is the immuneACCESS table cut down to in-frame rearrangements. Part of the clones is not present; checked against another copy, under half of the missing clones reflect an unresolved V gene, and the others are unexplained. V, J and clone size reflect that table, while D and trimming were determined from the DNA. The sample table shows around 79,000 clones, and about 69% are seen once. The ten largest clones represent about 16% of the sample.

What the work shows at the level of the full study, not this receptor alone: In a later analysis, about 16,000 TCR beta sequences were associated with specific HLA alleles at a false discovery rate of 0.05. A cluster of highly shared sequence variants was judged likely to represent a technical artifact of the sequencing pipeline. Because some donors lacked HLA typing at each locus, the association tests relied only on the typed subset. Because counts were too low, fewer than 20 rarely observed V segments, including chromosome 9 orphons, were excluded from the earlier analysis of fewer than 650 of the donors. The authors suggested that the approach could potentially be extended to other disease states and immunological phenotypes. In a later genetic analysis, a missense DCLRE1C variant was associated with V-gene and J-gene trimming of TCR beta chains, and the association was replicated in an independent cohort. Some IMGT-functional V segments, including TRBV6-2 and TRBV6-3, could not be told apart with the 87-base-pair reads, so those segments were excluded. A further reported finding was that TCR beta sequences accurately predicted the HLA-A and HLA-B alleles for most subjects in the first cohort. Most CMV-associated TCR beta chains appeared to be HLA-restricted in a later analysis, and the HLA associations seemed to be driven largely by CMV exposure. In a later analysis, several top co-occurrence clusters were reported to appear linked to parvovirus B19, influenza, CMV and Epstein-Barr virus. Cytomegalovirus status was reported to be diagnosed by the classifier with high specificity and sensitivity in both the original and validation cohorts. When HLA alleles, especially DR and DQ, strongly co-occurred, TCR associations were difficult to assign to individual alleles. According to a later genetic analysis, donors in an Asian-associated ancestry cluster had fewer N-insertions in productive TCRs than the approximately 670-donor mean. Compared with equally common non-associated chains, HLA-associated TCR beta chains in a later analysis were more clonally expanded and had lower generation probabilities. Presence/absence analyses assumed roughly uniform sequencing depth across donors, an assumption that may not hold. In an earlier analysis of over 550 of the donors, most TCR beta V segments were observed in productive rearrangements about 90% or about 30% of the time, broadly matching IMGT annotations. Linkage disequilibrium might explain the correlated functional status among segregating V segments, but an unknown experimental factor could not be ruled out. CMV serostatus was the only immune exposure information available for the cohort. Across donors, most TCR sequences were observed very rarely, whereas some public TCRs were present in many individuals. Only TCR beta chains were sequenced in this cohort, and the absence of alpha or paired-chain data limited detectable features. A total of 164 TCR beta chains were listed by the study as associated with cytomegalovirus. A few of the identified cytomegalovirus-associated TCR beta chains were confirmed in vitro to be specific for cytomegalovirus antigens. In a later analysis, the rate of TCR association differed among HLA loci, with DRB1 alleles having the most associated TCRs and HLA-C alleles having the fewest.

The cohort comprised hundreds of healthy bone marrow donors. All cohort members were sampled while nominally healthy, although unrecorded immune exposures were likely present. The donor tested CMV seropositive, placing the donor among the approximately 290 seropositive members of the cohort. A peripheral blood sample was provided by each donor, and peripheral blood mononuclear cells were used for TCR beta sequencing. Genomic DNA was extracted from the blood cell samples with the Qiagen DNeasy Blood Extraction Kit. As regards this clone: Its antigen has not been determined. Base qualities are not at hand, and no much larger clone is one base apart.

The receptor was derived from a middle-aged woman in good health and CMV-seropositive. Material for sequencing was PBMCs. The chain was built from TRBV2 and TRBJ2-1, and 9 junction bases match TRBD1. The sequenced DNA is TGTGCCAGCAGTGAAACAGGGGGCGTTAATGAGCAGTTCTTC. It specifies CASSETGGVNEQFF.